This T cell receptor beta chain derives from a study of post-analysis software for immune sequencing data. Whole-study findings and limits: Controls had lower frequencies than patients of four or five TRBV segments, which included TRBV5-6, TRBV5-1 and TRBV20-1.

Unique molecular identifiers tagged the TCR beta cDNA libraries. One entry per CDR3 protein, called by TCRdb with MiXCR from the PCR reads. The profile shows about 400,000 distinct CDR3 sequences, around a third of them singletons. The CDR3 covers 14 residues. About this clonotype itself: Its antigen is unknown. Since a much larger clone is just one base distant, this may be a read error.

The V gene is TRBV12-3 or TRBV12-4, the J gene TRBJ2-7; D not resolved. Sequenced: blood. The receptor comes from a girl aged 10 to 17 with multiple sclerosis. The CDR3: CAISLRRSSYEQYF. The CDR3 coding sequence is TGTGCCATCAGTCTACGCCGGAGCTCCTACGAGCAGTACTTC.